This T cell receptor (beta chain) was observed in a study of regulatory T cells in long-lasting Graves disease. Ten or more counts support this clonotype. Germline V gene sequence: CDR1 MNHEY, CDR2 SVGAGI. V lost 2 bases to trimming and J lost 1 base; unmatched junction nucleotides: 2. The CDR3 loop spans 16 amino acids. Documented time point: newly diagnosed GD, antithyroid drugs for less than 3 months. Scientists built the TCR library using RNA that was extracted from PBMCs. Arm-PCR of CDR3 regions with iRepertoire HTBI primers generated TCR beta libraries. A single record per CDR3 protein comes from TCRdb applying MiXCR to the multiplex PCR reads. The table has about 320,000 distinct CDR3 sequences, 15% to 20% seen once.

The sequence was collected from a female donor with Graves disease. This specimen was peripheral blood mononuclear cells (PBMCs), taken at new diagnosis, from a patient treated with antithyroid drugs. V gene TRBV6-5 combines with J gene TRBJ1-6, with 7 bases that match TRBD1. The CDR3 is CASSYKGASYNSPLHF. In DNA, the CDR3 is TGTGCCAGCAGTTACAAGGGGGCGTCCTATAATTCACCCCTCCACTTT.